Shown below are 24 T cell receptor beta chains from a single sample sequenced in a study of T cell clusters in autoimmune cytopenias. TRB was amplified from about 270 ng of peripheral blood genomic DNA per sample. TRB rearrangements were amplified by touch-down multiplex PCR with mixed TRB-A/B primers. TCRdb processed the multiplex PCR reads again and assigns one entry to each CDR3 protein, with no DNA. In all, the sample yields 4,200 or so distinct CDR3 sequences. This same sample was also taken into another study, of T cell repertoires in aging, cancer and after chemotherapy.

Material for sequencing was peripheral blood. The receptors were gathered from a human donor in good health.

Frequency places this clonotype as medium-sized. This sequence joins TRBV15 and TRBJ2-5; the D call from TCRdb, TRBD1, cannot be confirmed without DNA. This CDR3 region has 16 residues. CDR1 and CDR2 (germline): LNHNV, YYDKDF (reference sequence). CDR3 residues: CATSRDRGQGRETQYF.

Considering frequency, this clonotype is medium-sized. The gene calls are TRBV5-4 and TRBJ1-2. CDR3 length equals 12 residues. Looked up from germline, CDR1 is SGHNT and CDR2 is YYREEE (reference sequence). The CDR3 region is CASSPGNYGYTF.

The rearrangement uses TRBV5-1 and TRBJ2-2; TCRdb calls TRBD2, which cannot be checked without DNA. Germline CDR1 is SGHRS and CDR2 is YFSETQ. There are 16 residues in the CDR3. The CDR3 sequence is CASSLNIAGGPGELFF.

The CDR3 loop reads CASSLDGKASEQFF. V usage is TRBV7-2 and J usage is TRBJ2-1. Germline V gives CDR1 SGHTA, CDR2 FQGNSA. This CDR3 has 14 amino acids. The full variable domain, in which reference TRBV7-2 and TRBJ2-1 provide the parts outside the CDR3, is GAGVSQSPSNKVTEKGKDVELRCDPISGHTALYWYRQSLGQGLEFLIYFQGNSAPDKSGLPSDRFSAERTGGSVSTLTIQRTQQEDSAVYLCASSLDGKASEQFFGPGTRLTVL.

J is TRBJ1-4 and V is TRBV10-3. The germline V gene encodes CDR1 ENHRY and CDR2 SYGVKD. This CDR3 is 13 amino acids long. The chain's CDR3 is CAITRGVGEKLFF.

In terms of frequency, this clonotype is medium-sized. V and J are TRBV29-1 and TRBJ2-4. Germline CDR1 reads SQVTM; CDR2 reads ANQGSEA. This CDR3 region has 13 residues. Here the CDR3 reads CSVQELAKNIQYF.

The gene calls are TRBV12-3 or TRBV12-4 and TRBJ1-1; TCRdb names TRBD1, which stays unverified in the absence of DNA. The CDR3 totals 19 residues. The CDR3 loop is CASSLGFGQGRKGKTEAFF.

This clonotype is classed as medium-sized by frequency. The chain links TRBV5-6 to TRBJ2-7; as DNA is missing, the TRBD2 call by TCRdb cannot be tested. Germline lookup yields CDR1 SGHDT and CDR2 YYEEEE. The CDR3 runs 11 residues. The CDR3 here is CASSLGQSQYF.

Judged by frequency, this clonotype is medium-sized. This chain connects TRBV5-6 to TRBJ2-2; TCRdb's assignment of TRBD2 cannot be checked, as there is no DNA. CDR1 and CDR2 from the germline V gene are SGHDT and YYEEEE. This CDR3 spans 16 amino acids. The CDR3 loop reads CASSPGTSGLTGELFF.

This clonotype counts as medium-sized by frequency. The V call is TRBV5-5, the J call TRBJ2-6; TCRdb's D gene call, TRBD1, goes unchecked for lack of DNA. CDR1 is SGHKS, CDR2 YYEKEE, per germline (reference sequence). This CDR3 region has 17 residues. This chain's CDR3 is CASSLRGEGTGANVLTF.

Measured by frequency, this clonotype is medium-sized. This chain links TRBV19 with TRBJ2-7; TCRdb's D call of TRBD2 is untestable without DNA. Germline CDR1 is LNHDA and CDR2 is SQIVND (reference sequence). The CDR3 is 14 amino acids. CDR3 amino acids: CASSISGIAYEQYF.

The chain links TRBV7-2 to TRBJ2-1; TCRdb calls TRBD2, which cannot be checked without DNA. This CDR3 has 15 amino acids. CDR1 is SGHTA and CDR2 is FQGNSA in the germline V gene. The CDR3: CASSLSGGVYNEQFF.

By frequency, this clonotype is medium-sized. The chain combines TRBV19 with TRBJ2-1; TCRdb's D call of TRBD1 is untestable without DNA. Germline lookup yields CDR1 LNHDA and CDR2 SQIVND (reference sequence). The length of the CDR3 is 13 residues. The CDR3 sequence is CASTRAEVGEQFF.

The CDR3 spells CASSLGGGPKLHEQYF. The V call is TRBV5-1, the J call TRBJ2-7; TCRdb calls TRBD1, which cannot be checked without DNA. The germline V gene has CDR1 SGHRS and CDR2 YFSETQ. The CDR3 is made up of 16 amino acids.

V is TRBV20-1 and J is TRBJ2-7. The CDR3 is made up of 13 amino acids. Germline V gene lookup returns CDR1 DFQATT and CDR2 SNEGSKA (reference sequence). CDR3 in amino acids: CSAGGRGGYEQYF.

The rearrangement joins TRBV6-1 to TRBJ1-1. The germline V gene has CDR1 MNHNS and CDR2 SASEGT. The CDR3 spans 13 residues. The CDR3 protein is CATPRMGNTEAFF.

This clonotype is labeled medium-sized (0.01 to 0.1%) based on frequency. V gene TRBV6-5 combines with J gene TRBJ2-3; TCRdb proposes TRBD2, but this gene call is untestable without DNA. The germline CDR1 and CDR2 sequences are MNHEY and SVGAGI. The CDR3 is made up of 14 amino acids. The CDR3 loop reads CASSPLTSTDTQYF.

According to its frequency, this clonotype is medium-sized. The V call is TRBV19, the J call TRBJ1-2. Per the germline V gene, CDR1 is LNHDA and CDR2 is SQIVND (reference sequence). CDR3 length: 15 amino acids. The CDR3 reads CASSVAAVPNYGYTF.

The chain employs TRBV6-2 or TRBV6-3 and TRBJ2-1; the TCRdb D gene call, TRBD2, has no DNA to confirm it. Per germline, CDR1 MNHEY and CDR2 SVGEGT. The CDR3 sequence is 15 residues long. CDR3 amino acids: CASSTTGTSGGVQFF.

By frequency, this clonotype registers medium-sized. V and J are TRBV27 and TRBJ1-6; TCRdb selects TRBD1, and the lack of DNA leaves this call unchecked. The CDR3 contains 16 residues. Germline V gives CDR1 MNHEY, CDR2 SMNVEV (reference sequence). The CDR3 is CASSLEGTPYNSPLHF.

CDR3 in amino acids: CASTRRGRANNQPQHF. V gene TRBV7-6 combines with J gene TRBJ1-5; TCRdb gives TRBD1 as the D gene, but with no DNA this cannot be confirmed. Germline V gene lookup returns CDR1 SGHVS and CDR2 FNYEAQ. The CDR3 has 16 amino acids.

The rearrangement links TRBV12-3 or TRBV12-4 to TRBJ1-5. There are 13 residues in the CDR3. CDR3 sequence: CASRGIGNQPQHF.

Judged by frequency, this clonotype is medium-sized. The CDR3 sequence: CSVERGNGANEQFF. The rearrangement joins TRBV29-1 to TRBJ2-1; TCRdb selects TRBD1, and the lack of DNA leaves this call unchecked. CDR1 and CDR2 (germline): SQVTM, ANQGSEA. The CDR3 spans 14 residues.

The gene calls are TRBV15 and TRBJ1-2; the TRBD1 assignment by TCRdb is unverifiable without DNA. This CDR3 contains 17 residues. CDR1 and CDR2 (germline): LNHNV, YYDKDF (reference sequence). Here the CDR3 reads CATSRDSGTGGGYGYTF.